These 18 T cell receptor beta chains were all obtained from the same sample, sequenced in a study of identical twins. TCRdb ran MiXCR on the 5' RACE reads and lists one entry per CDR3 protein. The table shows hundreds of thousands of distinct CDR3 sequences, with about 8.3% occurring only once. This sample was shared with a second study, whose subject was yellow fever vaccine responses in identical twins.

Sequencing input: memory (CD45RO+) T cells sorted from blood. The receptors were gathered from a woman between 18 and 30 years old in good health.

A few counts support this clonotype. The V gene is TRBV10-2, the J gene TRBJ1-1; tentative D call: TRBD1 (6 bases). This CDR3 is built from 14 residues. V was shortened by 2 bases and J by 1 base, with 8 bases between the two germline ends. Germline lookup yields CDR1 WSHSY and CDR2 SAAADI. The CDR3 DNA follows: TGCGCCAGCAGTGAGACAGGGAAGAACACTGAAGCTTTCTTT. Amino acids: CASSETGKNTEAFF.

This clonotype was seen a few times. This chain uses TRBV7-9 with TRBJ1-1, with TRBD1 as a possible D gene (6 bases). From germline, CDR1 is SEHNR and CDR2 FQNEAQ (reference sequence). Trimming took off 3 bases at V and 0 bases at J, with 17 bases between the two ends. This CDR3 has 17 amino acids. The CDR3 nucleotides are TGTGCCAGCAGCTTTCGATGGGGGGCACTGGTGAACACTGAAGCTTTCTTT. This codes for CASSFRWGALVNTEAFF.

The gene calls are TRBV5-6 and TRBJ1-1, with D possibly TRBD1 on 5 matching bases. Germline values: CDR1 SGHDT, CDR2 YYEEEE. The CDR3 sequence is 14 residues long. Trimming shortened V by 4 bases and J by 1 base, and 11 bases separated the two germline ends. The CDR3 loop is CASSDGAANTEAFF. CDR3 coding DNA: TGTGCCAGCAGCGACGGGGCAGCGAACACTGAAGCTTTCTTT. Combining the CDR3 with reference TRBV5-6 and TRBJ1-1 gives the whole variable domain DAGVTQSPTHLIKTRGQQVTLRCSPKSGHDTVSWYQQALGQGPQFIFQYYEEEERQRGNFPDRFSGHQFPNYSSELNVNALLLGDSALYLCASSDGAANTEAFFGQGTRLTVV.

This clonotype was counted many times. This chain links TRBV27 with TRBJ1-2; TRBD1 matches 7 bases. V trimming: 7 bases; J trimming: 4 bases; junction bases outside the gene matches: 9. The CDR3 runs 14 residues. Germline values: CDR1 MNHEY, CDR2 SMNVEV (reference sequence). CDR3 coding DNA: TGTGCCAGCAACCCCAGGGGGTATTCCTATGGCTACACCTTC. This encodes CASNPRGYSYGYTF.

This clonotype occurred many times. V and J are TRBV15 and TRBJ2-3, with 11 positions matching TRBD1. V shed 1 base and J 2 bases; nucleotides not matched to a gene: 5. This CDR3 has 17 residues. The germline gives CDR1 LNHNV, CDR2 YYDKDF (reference sequence). The CDR3 sequence: CATSRGGTGGSTDTQYF. In DNA, the CDR3 is TGTGCCACCAGCAGAGGGGGGACAGGGGGATCCACAGATACGCAGTATTTT. Variable domain in full (rest from reference TRBV15 and TRBJ2-3): DAMVIQNPRYQVTQFGKPVTLSCSQTLNHNVMYWYQQKSSQAPKLLFHYYDKDFNNEADTPDNFQSRRPNTSFCFLDIRSPGLGDTAMYLCATSRGGTGGSTDTQYFGPGTRLTVL.

This clonotype was detected a few times. The V and J genes are TRBV7-7 and TRBJ2-1; 8 positions match TRBD2. This CDR3 is 16 amino acids long. The V gene end was trimmed by 0 bases and the J gene end by 7 bases; junction bases not matched to a gene: 8. The germline gives CDR1 SSHAT, CDR2 FNYEAQ (reference sequence). The CDR3 nucleotides are TGTGCCAGCAGCTTAGCCCCGGGAGGGTCGGGGAATGAGCAGTTCTTC. This gives the protein CASSLAPGGSGNEQFF. Looking up the rest from reference TRBV7-7 and TRBJ2-1 gives the full variable domain: GAGVSQSPRYKVTKRGQDVTLRCDPISSHATLYWYQQALGQGPEFLTYFNYEAQPDKSGLPSDRFSAERPEGSISTLTIQRTEQRDSAMYRCASSLAPGGSGNEQFFGPGTRLTVL.

Many counts were recorded for this clonotype. This chain uses TRBV29-1 with TRBJ1-1; weak D call: TRBD1 (5 bases). CDR1 is SQVTM, CDR2 ANQGSEA, per germline. There are 16 residues in the CDR3. Trimming left V 1 base short and J 3 bases short, with 18 bases between. CDR3 sequence (DNA): TGCAGCGTTGAAGTCTGGCCATATGAACAGGACACTGAAGCTTTCTTT. Protein product: CSVEVWPYEQDTEAFF.

This clonotype was recorded many times. This chain joins TRBV20-1 and TRBJ2-4; D could derive from TRBD1 or TRBD2 (5 bases each). The CDR3 contains 14 residues. The germline gives CDR1 DFQATT, CDR2 SNEGSKA (reference sequence). Trimming removed 2 bases at V and 7 bases at J, with 15 bases between. The CDR3 loop reads CSARPEVGTNIQYF. CDR3 DNA sequence: TGCAGTGCTAGACCCGAGGTGGGGACGAACATTCAGTACTTC.

This clonotype was seen repeatedly, ten times or more. This chain uses TRBV29-1 with TRBJ1-1, with no clear D. The CDR3 extends over 11 amino acids. From germline, CDR1 is SQVTM and CDR2 ANQGSEA. The V and J ends lost 6 bases and 5 bases respectively, with 10 bases between them. The chain's CDR3 is CSVSPYTEAFF. DNA for the CDR3: TGCAGCGTCAGCCCCTATACTGAAGCTTTCTTT.

The chain is built from TRBV29-1 and TRBJ2-3; TRBD2 aligns across 13 bases. V was pared by 7 bases and J by 10 bases, with 5 bases of the junction left unmatched. Germline CDR1 SQVTM, CDR2 ANQGSEA. The CDR3 has 12 residues. The CDR3, as DNA: TGCAGCGCCGGGACTAGCGGGAACTCGCAGTATTTT. Its protein is CSAGTSGNSQYF.

There are a few counts of this clonotype. The genes are TRBV28 and TRBJ2-2; maybe TRBD2 (6 bases). Trimming shortened V by 6 bases and J by 5 bases, and 16 bases separated the two germline ends. Germline V lookup: CDR1 MDHEN, CDR2 SYDVKM. The CDR3 totals 15 residues. CDR3 bases: TGTGCCAGCAGGCCGGGACTCCAGAAGACCGGGGAGCTGTTTTTT. Its protein product is CASRPGLQKTGELFF.

The chain is built from TRBV25-1 and TRBJ1-6, with D hard to call. The CDR3 is 12 residues long. The ends were cut back, 4 bases at V and 7 bases at J, with 5 bases in the middle. The germline CDR1 and CDR2 sequences are MGHDK and SYGVNS. DNA of the CDR3: TGTGCCAGCAGTGTCGGGAATTCACCCCTCCACTTT. Its translation is CASSVGNSPLHF. Drawing the rest from reference TRBV25-1 and TRBJ1-6, the complete variable domain is EADIYQTPRYLVIGTGKKITLECSQTMGHDKMYWYQQDPGMELHLIHYSYGVNSTEKGDLSSESTVSRIRTEHFPLTLESARPSHTSQYLCASSVGNSPLHFGNGTRLTVT.

This clonotype was seen only a few times. V and J are TRBV28 and TRBJ2-5; D gene uncertain. Germline V gene lookup returns CDR1 MDHEN and CDR2 SYDVKM. CDR3 length: 13 residues. Trimming cost V 3 bases and J 2 bases, with 7 bases left between them. The CDR3 coding sequence is TGTGCCAGCAGTTTTCAGCTTCAAGAGACCCAGTACTTC. It codes for CASSFQLQETQYF.

V is TRBV6-6 and J is TRBJ2-3, with a weak D call TRBD2 (5 bases). The CDR3 spans 13 residues. The V end was cut by 8 bases, the J end by 6 bases, with 15 bases between. CDR1 and CDR2 from the germline V gene are MNHNY and SVGAGI (reference sequence). The DNA for the CDR3 is TGTGCCAGCCACCTAGAGGGCCCCGATACGCAGTATTTT. Protein product: CASHLEGPDTQYF.

The gene calls are TRBV29-1 and TRBJ2-5; D is tentatively TRBD1 or TRBD2 (6 bases each). The V and J ends lost 6 bases and 0 bases respectively, with 14 bases between them. This CDR3 is built from 14 residues. The germline V gene encodes CDR1 SQVTM and CDR2 ANQGSEA. The CDR3 protein is CSVKGGRNQETQYF. The CDR3 DNA follows: TGCAGCGTGAAAGGGGGGCGGAACCAAGAGACCCAGTACTTC. The full variable domain, in which reference TRBV29-1 and TRBJ2-5 provide the parts outside the CDR3, is SAVISQKPSRDICQRGTSLTIQCQVDSQVTMMFWYRQQPGQSLTLIATANQGSEATYESGFVIDKFPISRPNLTFSTLTVSNMSPEDSSIYLCSVKGGRNQETQYFGPGTRLLVL.

This clonotype was detected ten times or more. CDR3 DNA: TGTGCCAGCAGCTTATCTACCGGCAATCAGCCCCAGCATTTT. Amino acids: CASSLSTGNQPQHF. This chain joins TRBV11-2 and TRBJ1-5; D remains ambiguous. Between the trimmed V and J ends, which lost 2 bases and 2 bases, there was a span of 7 bases. The CDR3 covers 14 residues. Germline loops: CDR1 SGHAT, CDR2 FQNNGV.

In its sample, this clonotype was seen many times. The chain is built from TRBV12-3 or TRBV12-4 and TRBJ2-5; D could derive from TRBD1 or TRBD2 (5 bases each). V lost 3 bases and J lost 5, with 19 bases in between. The CDR3 sequence is 16 residues long. The CDR3 region is CASSFLDTPGSETQYF. The CDR3 region has the DNA TGTGCCAGCAGTTTTTTGGACACTCCGGGGTCGGAGACCCAGTACTTC.

This clonotype was observed a handful of times. The V gene is TRBV2, the J gene TRBJ1-2, with 8 bases fitting TRBD1. Trimming at V came to 10 bases and at J to 6 bases, leaving 7 bases not matched to a gene. The germline gives CDR1 SNHLY, CDR2 FYNNEI. The CDR3 totals 12 residues. This CDR3 is CATTQGADGYTF. The CDR3 nucleotides are TGTGCCACCACTCAGGGGGCGGATGGCTACACCTTC. Looking up the rest from reference TRBV2 and TRBJ1-2 gives the full variable domain: EPEVTQTPSHQVTQMGQEVILRCVPISNHLYFYWYRQILGQKVEFLVSFYNNEISEKSEIFDDQFSVERPDGSNFTLKIRSTKLEDSAMYFCATTQGADGYTFGSGTRLTVV.